This T cell receptor beta chain came from a study of blood T cells in healthy people across ages. Across the whole study: Using template switching, researchers captured about one barcoded beta molecule for each two T cells.

Each sample yielded at least 5.5 micrograms of PBMC total RNA. This clonotype showed up just once. The antigen is unknown. The authors ran a second PCR of roughly 6 to 12 cycles using a sample-barcoded 5' primer and a J-beta primer mix. Each cDNA molecule was tagged by a template-switch adaptor that had 12 random nucleotides. TCRdb independently ran MiXCR on the 5' RACE reads; one entry per CDR3 protein. This sample yields approximately 1.5 million distinct CDR3 sequences, of which 35% to 45% are seen a single time; roughly 3.7% belongs to the top ten. Regarding the study as a whole: Investigators viewed diversity estimates from one million T cells as underestimates, the study reported.

The TCR comes from a woman aged 18-29 years in good health. The source material was blood.

Here the CDR3 DNA reads TGTGCCATCAGTAGACCGGGACAGGGGGAATATGGCTACACCTTC. As protein: CAISRPGQGEYGYTF. The chain employs TRBV10-3 and TRBJ1-2; TRBD1 matches at 11 bases. Germline V gene data show CDR1 as ENHRY and CDR2 as SYGVKD. V lost 5 bases to trimming and J lost 5 bases; unmatched junction nucleotides: 7. The CDR3 totals 15 residues.